These 12 T cell receptor beta chains share one sample of origin, sequenced in a study of glioma-infiltrating T cells after dendritic cell vaccination. Documented time point: after dendritic cell vaccination, including at tumor progression/relapse. Assay used: immunoSEQ multiplex PCR; TCRdb lists only in-frame clones, some missing. The sample lists roughly 60,000 clones; about 80% were seen once. The sequences come from blood, collected after dendritic cell vaccination. These TCRs come from a human donor with glioblastoma.

The chain recombines TRBV27 with TRBJ2-7, with D perhaps matching TRBD1 (5 bases). Trimming left V 3 bases short and J 5 bases short, with 17 bases between. CDR1 and CDR2 (germline): MNHEY, SMNVEV (reference sequence). The CDR3 covers 15 residues. The CDR3 DNA reads TGTGCCAGCAGTTTTTCCCCGGCAGGGATAAACGAGCAGTACTTC. It is translated as CASSFSPAGINEQYF.

The chain links TRBV6-5 to TRBJ2-7; TRBD1 aligns across 9 bases. The CDR3 covers 14 residues. The germline CDR1 and CDR2 sequences are MNHEY and SVGAGI. With 6 bases clipped from V and 6 bases from J, the junction kept 9 bases outside the gene matches. CDR3 protein: CASRPGTGSVEQYF. The CDR3 nucleotides are TGTGCCAGCAGACCCGGGACAGGGTCTGTCGAGCAGTACTTC.

V is TRBV10-3 and J is TRBJ1-1; 7 bases map to TRBD1. This CDR3 has 14 residues. In germline, CDR1 is ENHRY, CDR2 SYGVKD. Trimming cost V 3 bases and J 8 bases; bases outside gene matches: 9. The DNA for the CDR3 is TGTGCCATCAGTGACCCCAACGACAGGGACGAAGCTTTCTTT. The encoded protein is CAISDPNDRDEAFF.

The chain combines TRBV14 with TRBJ1-6, with a possible D match to TRBD1 (6 bases). V was shortened by 0 bases and J by 7 bases, with 22 bases between the two germline ends. In germline, CDR1 is SGHDN, CDR2 FVKESK. This CDR3 is 19 amino acids long. The CDR3 DNA reads TGTGCCAGCAGCCAAGAGAGGGTTTTCGGGGGGCCCTCCAATTCACCCCTCCACTTT. It codes for CASSQERVFGGPSNSPLHF.

The chain combines TRBV10-1 with TRBJ2-7, with 13 bases identical to TRBD2. The germline CDR1 and CDR2 sequences are WNHNN and SYGVQD (reference sequence). The V segment lost 4 bases and the J segment 1 base; nucleotides outside the gene matches: 4. This CDR3 has 16 residues. In DNA, the CDR3 is TGCGCCAGCAGTGGGGGACTAGCGGGGAGTTCCTACGAGCAGTACTTC. It translates to CASSGGLAGSSYEQYF.

The CDR3 sequence: CASSGSVAYNEQFF. The DNA for the CDR3 is TGTGCCAGCAGCGGTAGCGTAGCCTACAATGAGCAGTTCTTC. The V and J genes are TRBV11-1 and TRBJ2-1; tentative D call: TRBD2 (5 bases). The ends were cut back, 5 bases at V and 2 bases at J, with 10 bases in the middle. Germline V gives CDR1 SGHAT, CDR2 FQDESV (reference sequence). This CDR3 comprises 14 residues.

J is TRBJ1-5 and V is TRBV30; 7 bases line up with TRBD1. Germline CDR1 is GTSNPN and CDR2 is SVGIG (reference sequence). The CDR3 is made up of 13 amino acids. V lost 3 bases, J lost 6 bases, and 5 bases stayed unmatched. CDR3 sequence reads: CAWSGRGSQPQHF. CDR3 nucleotide sequence: TGTGCCTGGAGCGGCAGGGGGAGTCAGCCCCAGCATTTT.

The count of this clone is one. J is TRBJ1-1 and V is TRBV30; 8 positions match TRBD1. V lost 0 bases and J lost 1; bases outside the gene matches: 10. Germline assignment: CDR1 GTSNPN and CDR2 SVGIG (reference sequence). The CDR3 contains 17 residues. The CDR3 protein is CAWSVWTGTFENTEAFF. CDR3 DNA sequence: TGTGCCTGGAGTGTTTGGACAGGGACTTTTGAGAACACTGAAGCTTTCTTT.

V and J are TRBV4-1 and TRBJ2-2; TRBD1 is a possible D gene (6 bases). The CDR3 sequence is 16 residues long. Looked up from germline, CDR1 is MGHRA and CDR2 is YSYEKL. Trimming removed 6 bases from V and 1 base from J, with 15 bases in between. This CDR3 is CASSRTGQLNTGELFF. The CDR3 bases are TGCGCCAGCAGTAGAACGGGACAATTGAACACCGGGGAGCTGTTTTTT.

The V gene is TRBV27, the J gene TRBJ1-2; 10 bases match TRBD1. The CDR3 sequence is 13 residues long. Germline values: CDR1 MNHEY, CDR2 SMNVEV (reference sequence). Germline trimming cut 6 bases from V and 5 bases from J; bases unmatched to any gene: 3. In DNA form, the CDR3 reads TGTGCCAGCAGAGGGACAGGGGATTATGGCTACACCTTC. Protein product: CASRGTGDYGYTF.

The chain carries TRBV7-9 and TRBJ2-7; 8 nucleotides agree with TRBD1. The germline V gene has CDR1 SEHNR and CDR2 FQNEAQ (reference sequence). The CDR3 loop spans 14 amino acids. V dropped 5 bases and J dropped 3; count of bases not matched to a gene: 6. CDR3 nucleotide sequence: TGTGCCAGCAGCGTATCCGGGACAGGCTACGAGCAGTACTTC. Translated, it gives CASSVSGTGYEQYF.

The chain combines TRBV19 with TRBJ1-1; D gene uncertain. The germline CDR1 and CDR2 sequences are LNHDA and SQIVND (reference sequence). This CDR3 region has 14 residues. V dropped 5 bases and J dropped 4 bases, with 14 bases sitting between them. The CDR3 DNA reads as TGTGCCAGTAGTCCGCGGGAAGCTATCACTGAAGCTTTCTTT. It yields the protein CASSPREAITEAFF.